This TCR beta chain comes out of a study of blood T cell repertoires in COVID-19. The wider study: Whether acute or convalescent, the COVID-19 samples came from the United States, Italy and Spain. PBMCs, B-cell-depleted T cells, or T cells provided the cDNA or gDNA that made up the material.

Only a few counts were recorded for this clone. How the authors handled the data: Amplification of reference gene primers provided the estimated nucleated cell counts. Repertoires were generated with immunoSEQ multiplex PCR, while TCRdb's copy carries only in-frame clones and drops some. V and J calls and clone size come straight from that table; D and trimming were deduced from the DNA. The sample contains around 200,000 clones, 86% of which appear only once. The germline V gene has CDR1 WSHSY and CDR2 SAAADI. V lost 7 bases, J lost 5 bases, and 14 bases stayed unmatched. This CDR3 is 16 amino acids long.

The origin of this receptor is a woman older than 75 in a cohort sampled during active or convalescent COVID-19. Source material: peripheral blood. This rearrangement joins TRBV10-2 to TRBJ2-1; 7 nucleotides match TRBD2. CDR3 loop: CASTPVGLAANNEQFF. DNA of the CDR3: TGCGCCAGCACCCCTGTCGGGCTAGCGGCAAACAATGAGCAGTTCTTC.